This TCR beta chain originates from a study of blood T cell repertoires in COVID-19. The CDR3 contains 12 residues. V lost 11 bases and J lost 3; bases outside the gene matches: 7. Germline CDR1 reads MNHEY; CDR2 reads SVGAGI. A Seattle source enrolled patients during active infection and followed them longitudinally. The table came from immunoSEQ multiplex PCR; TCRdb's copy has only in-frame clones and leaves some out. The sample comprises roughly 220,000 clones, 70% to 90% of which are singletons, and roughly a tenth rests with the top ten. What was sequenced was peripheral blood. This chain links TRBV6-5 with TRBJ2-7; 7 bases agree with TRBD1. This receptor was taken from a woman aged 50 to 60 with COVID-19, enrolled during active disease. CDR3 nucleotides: TGTGCCGCAGGGACAGAATTCTACGAGCAGTACTTC. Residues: CAAGTEFYEQYF.